This T cell receptor (beta chain) was documented in a study of T cells in localized non-small cell lung cancer (dated by TCRdb to between 2020 and 2021). For the study in its entirety: The study analyzed T cell repertoires of around 250 early-stage NSCLC patients, comparing tumors and uninvolved tumor-adjacent lungs. The cohort comprised roughly 240 treatment-naïve NSCLC patients with resected, localized lung tumors. NSCLC patients had a mean age of roughly 69 years, and more than 120 were male and more than 90 female.

V was cut back by 4 bases and J by 4 bases, leaving a gap of 8 bases between them. From its cysteine to its phenylalanine, the CDR3 spans 12 amino acids. The entry retains the CDR3 DNA only, 36 bases that are in frame from base 1. CDR1 and CDR2, per the germline V gene, are SNHLY and FYNNEI. Points on this clone: It lacks a known antigen. Per-base quality was not reported, and no clone a single base away is much larger than it.

TCR beta CDR3 regions were sequenced from DNA using the immunoSEQ Assay. From the authors' description of their analysis: To compute T cell density, TCR beta template counts were normalized to usable DNA, which was estimated by amplifying housekeeping genes. The preseqR package was used to estimate richness by extrapolating to 400,000 templates for PBMC samples and to 120,000 templates for tissue samples. Clonality was calculated as one minus Pielou's evenness. Tissue-enriched TCRs were identified by differential abundance testing using productive amino-acid clonotypes, minimum total count 5 and alpha 0.1. The Jaccard Index and the Morisita Overlap Index were used to measure how much the repertoires overlapped between compartments. GLIPH clustered TCR beta CDR3s with public tetramer-defined viral CDR3s; viral motifs required at least three viral sequences plus V-gene enrichment. Sourced from immuneACCESS, this table was stored by TCRdb with only in-frame sequences that have V and J called. A share of the clones is absent; for the studies checked, an unresolved V gene accounts for under half, and the remainder has no known explanation. The V and J calls and the clone size are those of that table, but D and trimming were determined from the DNA. The sample records about 30,000 clones, roughly nine tenths of which are singletons. The ten most abundant clones make up around 3.2% of the sample.

At diagnosis, peripheral blood, uninvolved tumor-adjacent lung and tumor were collected and stored as a combination of fresh-frozen and FFPE material. Blood samples were analyzed as peripheral blood mononuclear cells for TCR repertoire profiling. What the study reported, not specific to this receptor: Uninvolved tumor-adjacent lung showed the highest T cell clonality, higher than tumor, which suggests more focused antigenic responses in the adjacent lung. Longer overall survival was associated with higher blood T cell density, whereas shorter survival was associated with higher adjacent-lung clonality. A median of approximately 50 of the top 100 tumor clones turned up in the paired uninvolved adjacent lung, and some 27 of those clones also ranked among the top 100 of that same adjacent lung. Because of the exploratory design, TCR variables were selected using unadjusted p-values without false-discovery rate correction. Because multi-region tumor sequencing was not performed, intratumor heterogeneity could not be ruled out.

The chain joins TRBV2 to TRBJ2-7, with TRBD2 tentatively as D gene (5 bases match). The sequenced sample was peripheral blood, obtained before any cancer treatment. This TCR was sampled from a female donor older than 55 with stage I lung adenocarcinoma. For the CDR3, the sequence is CASSVRVYEQYF. The bases read TGTGCCAGCAGTGTGCGGGTGTACGAGCAGTACTTC.